This T cell receptor beta chain was profiled in a study of identifying expanded T cells in peripheral blood. Study results and limitations: Technical replicates showed roughly 1.2 changed clones; roughly two weeks 15 to 20; four weeks 19.

The germline V gene encodes CDR1 SGHTA and CDR2 FQGNSA. V lost 5 bases to trimming and J lost 10 bases, with 18 bases between them. The CDR3 sequence is 14 residues long. A note on this clone: Its antigen is as yet unknown.

Produced via immunoSEQ multiplex PCR; TCRdb's table is partial and in-frame only. In the table there are more than 45,000 clones, roughly 87% of which are singletons. Healthy donors had no documented immune events, such as infections, while sampled. The clonotype was recovered from a person aged 18 to 75 in good health. The sequenced sample was blood. The gene calls are TRBV7-2 and TRBJ1-5, with D tentatively TRBD1 (6 bases). The CDR3 sequence: CASSAGQRTAPQHF. CDR3 sequence (DNA): TGTGCCAGCAGCGCAGGGCAAAGGACAGCCCCCCAGCATTTT.